The clone carrying this T cell receptor beta chain was picked up one time. The antigen remains unidentified. The sample is drawn from a study of cytomegalovirus exposure and HLA in healthy donors. Study-wide points: Likely technical artifact: a cluster of highly shared sequence variants.

Trimming removed 5 bases at V and 2 bases at J, with 10 bases between. CDR1 and CDR2 (germline): SGHTA, FQGNSA. There are 14 residues in the CDR3. PCR used 60 Vbeta primers and 13 Jbeta primers. The data were produced by immunoSEQ multiplex PCR, yet TCRdb's version contains in-frame clones alone and is incomplete. The sample includes around 99,000 clones, approximately 80% of them seen just once. The rearrangement links TRBV7-2 to TRBJ1-3; perhaps TRBD1 as D (6 bases). This sequence originates from a male donor in good health and CMV-seronegative. The source material was PBMCs. The CDR3 bases are TGTGCCAGCAGCCAGGGGCTGGCTGGAAACACCATATATTTT. This translates into CASSQGLAGNTIYF.